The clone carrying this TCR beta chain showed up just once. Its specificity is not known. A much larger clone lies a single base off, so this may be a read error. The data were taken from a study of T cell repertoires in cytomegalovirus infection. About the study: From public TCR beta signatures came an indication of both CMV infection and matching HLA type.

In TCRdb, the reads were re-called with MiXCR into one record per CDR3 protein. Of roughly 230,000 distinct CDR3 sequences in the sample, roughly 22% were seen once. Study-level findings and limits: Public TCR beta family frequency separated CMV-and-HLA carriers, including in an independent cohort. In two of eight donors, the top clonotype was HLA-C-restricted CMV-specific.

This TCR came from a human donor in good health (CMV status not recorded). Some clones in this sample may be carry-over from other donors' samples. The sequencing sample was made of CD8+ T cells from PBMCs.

CDR3 residues: CVSRPTQNTEAFF. In DNA form, the CDR3 reads TGTGTCAGCAGACCCACACAGAACACTGAAGCTTTCTTT. V gene TRBV7-6 combines with J gene TRBJ1-1; no firm D call. Germline CDR1 reads SGHVS; CDR2 reads FNYEAQ. CDR3 length: 13 amino acids.